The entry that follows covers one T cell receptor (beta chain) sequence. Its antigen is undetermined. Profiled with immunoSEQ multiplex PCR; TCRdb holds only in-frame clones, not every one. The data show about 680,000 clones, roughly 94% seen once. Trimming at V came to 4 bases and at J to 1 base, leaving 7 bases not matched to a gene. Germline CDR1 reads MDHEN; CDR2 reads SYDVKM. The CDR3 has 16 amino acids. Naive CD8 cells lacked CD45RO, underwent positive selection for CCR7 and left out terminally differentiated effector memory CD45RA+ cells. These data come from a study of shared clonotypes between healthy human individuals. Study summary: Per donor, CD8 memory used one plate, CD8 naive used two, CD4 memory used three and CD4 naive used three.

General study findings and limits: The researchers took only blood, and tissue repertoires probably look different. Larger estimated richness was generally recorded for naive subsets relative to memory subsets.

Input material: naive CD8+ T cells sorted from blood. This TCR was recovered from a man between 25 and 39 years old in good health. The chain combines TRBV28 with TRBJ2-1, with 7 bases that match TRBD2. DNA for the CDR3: TGTGCCAGCAGTTCAGGGCGGGAGCATTCCTACAATGAGCAGTTCTTC. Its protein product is CASSSGREHSYNEQFF.